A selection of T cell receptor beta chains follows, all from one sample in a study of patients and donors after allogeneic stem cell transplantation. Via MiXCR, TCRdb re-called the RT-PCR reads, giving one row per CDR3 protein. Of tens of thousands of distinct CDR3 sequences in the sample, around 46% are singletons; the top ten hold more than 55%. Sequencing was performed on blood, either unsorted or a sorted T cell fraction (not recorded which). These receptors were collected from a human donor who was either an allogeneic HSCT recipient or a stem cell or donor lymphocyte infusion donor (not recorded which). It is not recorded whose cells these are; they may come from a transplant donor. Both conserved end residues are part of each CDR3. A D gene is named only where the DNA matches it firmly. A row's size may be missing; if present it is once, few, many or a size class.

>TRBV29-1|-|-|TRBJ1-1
CSVDGFMNTEAFF
TGCAGCGTTGACGGGTTCATGAACACTGAAGCTTTCTTT
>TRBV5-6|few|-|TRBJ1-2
CASSLGPRLDYGYTF
TGTGCCAGCAGCTTGGGTCCTAGATTGGACTATGGCTACACCTTC
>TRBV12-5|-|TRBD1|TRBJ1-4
CASDVTGGGKLFF
TGTGCTAGTGATGTGACAGGGGGTGGAAAACTGTTTTTT
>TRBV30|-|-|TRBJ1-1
CAWSHTGSLNTEAFF
TGTGCCTGGAGCCATACAGGTTCTCTGAACACTGAAGCTTTCTTT
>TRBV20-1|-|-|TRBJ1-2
CSAELIGYTF
TGCAGTGCCGAGCTTATTGGCTACACCTTC
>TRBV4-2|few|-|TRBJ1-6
CASSQDHGGSSYNSPLHF
TGTGCCAGCAGCCAAGATCACGGAGGGAGCTCCTATAATTCACCCCTCCACTTT
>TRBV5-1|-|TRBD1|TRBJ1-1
CASRTGGTSTEAFF
TGCGCCAGCAGAACAGGGGGAACTAGCACTGAAGCTTTCTTT
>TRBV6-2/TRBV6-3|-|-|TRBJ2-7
CASSLREFQYF
TGTGCCAGCAGCCTCCGGGAATTTCAGTACTTC
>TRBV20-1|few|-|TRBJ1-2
CSAEQTANYGYTF
TGCAGTGCTGAACAAACAGCTAACTATGGCTACACCTTC
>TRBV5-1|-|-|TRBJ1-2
CASSLEQTPGGYTF
TGCGCCAGCAGCTTGGAACAGACCCCGGGAGGCTACACCTTC
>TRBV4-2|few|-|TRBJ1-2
CASSQDKAGYTF
TGTGCCAGCAGCCAAGATAAGGCGGGCTACACCTTC
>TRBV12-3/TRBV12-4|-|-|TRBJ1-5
CASSLRVGGQPQHF
TGTGCCAGCAGTCTTCGGGTGGGGGGTCAGCCCCAGCATTTT
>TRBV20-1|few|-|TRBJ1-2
CSAPEGVGYTF
TGCAGTGCTCCGGAGGGGGTTGGCTACACCTTC
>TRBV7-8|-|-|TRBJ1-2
CASSPRVGGYTF
TGTGCCAGCAGCCCACGAGTAGGTGGCTACACCTTC
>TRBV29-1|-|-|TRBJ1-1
CSVMIQGTEAFF
TGCAGCGTTATGATTCAGGGCACTGAAGCTTTCTTT
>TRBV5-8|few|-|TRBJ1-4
CASSPRTATNEKLFF
TGTGCCAGCAGCCCCCGGACAGCAACTAATGAAAAACTGTTTTTT
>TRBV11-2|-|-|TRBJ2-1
CASSLGTGYNEQFF
TGTGCCAGCAGCTTAGGGACTGGGTACAATGAGCAGTTCTTC
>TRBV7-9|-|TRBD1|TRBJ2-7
CATKPPLSGTGVYEQYF
TGTGCCACCAAACCGCCCTTATCCGGGACAGGGGTCTACGAGCAGTACTTC
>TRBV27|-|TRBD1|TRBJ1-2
CASSLSPRTGSYYGYTF
TGTGCCAGCAGTTTATCCCCCCGGACAGGGAGTTACTATGGCTACACCTTC
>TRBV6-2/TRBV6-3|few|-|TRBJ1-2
CASSYTLVGGYTF
TGTGCCAGCAGTTATACCTTAGTCGGTGGCTACACCTTC
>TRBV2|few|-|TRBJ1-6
CASSGQPGPPLHF
TGTGCCAGCAGTGGGCAGCCCGGACCACCCCTCCACTTT
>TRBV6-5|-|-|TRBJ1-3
CASSYGPLFSGNTIYF
TGTGCCAGCAGTTACGGCCCTCTTTTCTCTGGAAACACCATATATTTT
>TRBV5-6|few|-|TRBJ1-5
CASSLGVFGNQPQHF
TGTGCCAGCAGCTTAGGAGTCTTCGGCAATCAGCCCCAGCATTTT
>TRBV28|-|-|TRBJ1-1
CASSLGRAFF
TGTGCCAGCAGTTTAGGAAGAGCTTTCTTT
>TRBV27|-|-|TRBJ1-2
CASSEGPWTEYYGYTF
TGTGCCAGCAGTGAGGGCCCCTGGACCGAATACTATGGCTACACCTTC
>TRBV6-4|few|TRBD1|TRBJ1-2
CASSDFPGGGRNGYTF
TGTGCCAGCAGTGACTTCCCAGGGGGCGGGCGGAATGGCTACACCTTC
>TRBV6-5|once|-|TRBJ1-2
CASSYGAQSNYGYTF
TGTGCCAGCAGTTACGGGGCGCAATCTAACTATGGCTACACCTTC
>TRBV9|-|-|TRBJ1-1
CASSVAGQGAFF
TGTGCCAGCAGCGTAGCGGGGCAGGGAGCTTTCTTT
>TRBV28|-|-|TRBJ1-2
CASSLSGYPYYGYTF
TGTGCCAGCAGTTTATCTGGGTACCCGTACTATGGCTACACCTTC
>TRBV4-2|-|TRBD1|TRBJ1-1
CASSNEIGTGGTEAFF
TGTGCCAGCAGCAACGAAATAGGGACAGGGGGCACTGAAGCTTTCTTT
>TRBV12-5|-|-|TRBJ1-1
CASRSQVVNTEAFF
TGTGCTTCTCGAAGCCAGGTGGTGAACACTGAAGCTTTCTTT
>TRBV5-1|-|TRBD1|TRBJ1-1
CASSWTGSAEAFF
TGCGCCAGCAGCTGGACAGGGAGCGCTGAAGCTTTCTTT
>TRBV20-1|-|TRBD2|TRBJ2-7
CSGSSGIYEQYF
TGCAGTGGATCTAGCGGGATCTACGAGCAGTACTTC
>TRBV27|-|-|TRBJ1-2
CASSDREEAPYGYTF
TGTGCCAGCAGCGACCGGGAGGAGGCACCCTATGGCTACACCTTC
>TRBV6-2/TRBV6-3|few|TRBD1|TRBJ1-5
CASSYWDRDHQPQHF
TGTGCCAGCAGTTACTGGGACAGGGACCATCAGCCCCAGCATTTT
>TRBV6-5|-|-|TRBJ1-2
CASRFGSDYGYTF
TGTGCCAGCAGATTTGGCTCTGACTATGGCTACACCTTC
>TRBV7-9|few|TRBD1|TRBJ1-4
CASSEGTGRQKLFF
TGTGCCAGCAGCGAGGGGACAGGGAGACAAAAACTGTTTTTT
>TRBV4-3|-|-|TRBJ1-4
CASSPDRATNEKLFF
TGCGCCAGCAGCCCGGACCGGGCAACTAATGAAAAACTGTTTTTT
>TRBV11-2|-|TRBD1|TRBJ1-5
CASSKTGGNQPQHF
TGTGCCAGCAGCAAAACAGGGGGCAATCAGCCCCAGCATTTT
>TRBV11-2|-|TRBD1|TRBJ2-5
CASSLIMQGANQETQYF
TGTGCCAGCAGCTTAATTATGCAGGGGGCGAACCAAGAGACCCAGTACTTC
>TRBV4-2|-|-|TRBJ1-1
CASSPRGYPSGNTEAFF
TGTGCCAGCAGCCCCCGTGGATACCCCTCAGGAAACACTGAAGCTTTCTTT
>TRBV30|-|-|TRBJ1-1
CASGRRGTEAFF
TGTGCCTCTGGACGGAGAGGGACTGAAGCTTTCTTT
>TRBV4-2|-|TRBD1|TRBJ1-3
CASSQPSGQGAGNTIYF
TGTGCCAGCAGCCAGCCCTCCGGACAGGGGGCTGGAAACACCATATATTTT